Listed here are 4 T cell receptor beta chains from one sample, sequenced in a study of OX40 agonist ivuxolimab in advanced cancers. Produced via immunoSEQ multiplex PCR; TCRdb's table is partial and in-frame only. The sample lists approximately 74,000 clones, roughly 88% occurring once. The specimen was CD4+ or CD8+ T cells sorted from blood, collected in a trial of the OX40 agonist ivuxolimab. All receptors come from an adult with an advanced solid tumor such as melanoma, head and neck, liver or kidney cancer.

V gene TRBV4-2 combines with J gene TRBJ2-1; D possibly corresponds to TRBD2 (7 bases). Deletions cut 0 bases from V and 0 bases from J, with 9 bases between. This CDR3 is built from 16 residues. CDR1 and CDR2 (germline): LGHNA, YNFKEQ. The DNA of the CDR3 is TGTGCCAGCAGCCAAGAGGGGGGGCGCTCCTACAATGAGCAGTTCTTC. The encoded protein is CASSQEGGRSYNEQFF.

V is TRBV6-6 and J is TRBJ1-3; D may be TRBD1 (5 bases). This CDR3 has 15 residues. Germline loops: CDR1 MNHNY, CDR2 SVGAGI (reference sequence). V dropped 6 bases and J dropped 0 bases, with 12 bases sitting between them. Here the CDR3 reads CASRGGLSSGNTIYF. As DNA, the CDR3 is TGTGCCAGCAGGGGGGGATTGTCCTCTGGAAACACCATATATTTT.

The chain recombines TRBV5-1 with TRBJ1-2; D not certain. CDR1 and CDR2 (germline): SGHRS, YFSETQ. The CDR3 is made up of 15 amino acids. Trimming pared 5 bases from V and 3 bases from J, leaving 17 bases between. The CDR3 nucleotides are TGCGCCAGCAGGGACCGGGGTACGGTGGACTATGGCTACACCTTC. It is translated as CASRDRGTVDYGYTF.

This clone was seen just once. The V and J genes are TRBV2 and TRBJ2-5, with D perhaps TRBD2 (7 bases). In germline, CDR1 is SNHLY, CDR2 FYNNEI. The CDR3 runs to 15 residues. V dropped 4 bases and J dropped 4 bases, with 16 bases sitting between them. The CDR3 spells CASSGGGGGRETQYF. CDR3 DNA sequence: TGTGCCAGCAGTGGAGGAGGGGGAGGGCGAGAGACCCAGTACTTC.